What follows are 7 T cell receptor beta chains derived from one specimen sequenced in a study of shared clonotypes between healthy human individuals. TCRdb's copy holds only in-frame clones and misses some; the assay was immunoSEQ multiplex PCR. The sample carries roughly 220,000 clones, 50% to 80% recorded once. Input material: memory CD4+ T cells sorted from blood. Subset denoted: CD45RA-negative fraction. These receptors came from a man younger than 45 in good health.

This clone appeared a few times. This chain joins TRBV5-4 and TRBJ1-1; maybe TRBD1 (5 bases). In germline, CDR1 is SGHNT, CDR2 YYREEE (reference sequence). The CDR3 is 14 amino acids. The germline V and J ends were trimmed by 5 bases and 1 base, with 12 bases remaining between them. The CDR3 spells CASRGQAENTEAFF. For the CDR3, the DNA is TGTGCCAGCAGAGGACAAGCAGAGAACACTGAAGCTTTCTTT.

This clone has a handful of counts. The gene calls are TRBV18 and TRBJ2-7, with D unresolved. The length of the CDR3 is 13 residues. Germline loops: CDR1 KGHSH, CDR2 LQKENI. With 2 bases removed from V and 2 bases from J, the gap between germline ends came to 7 bases. The CDR3 nucleotides are TGTGCCAGCTCACCAGGGTCTGCCTACGAGCAGTACTTC. The encoded protein is CASSPGSAYEQYF.

Of note for this clone: Different DNA sequences within this sample yield the same CDR3. The rearrangement joins TRBV5-1 to TRBJ2-7; D not resolved. The germline V and J ends were trimmed by 1 base and 3 bases, with 5 bases remaining between them. The CDR3 runs 12 residues. CDR1 and CDR2 (germline): SGHRS, YFSETQ. The CDR3 bases are TGCGCCAGCAGCTTGCCTAGCTACGAGCAGTACTTC. Protein: CASSLPSYEQYF.

V and J are TRBV10-3 and TRBJ2-1; 8 bases agree with TRBD2. The CDR3 consists of 16 residues. Germline V gene data show CDR1 as ENHRY and CDR2 as SYGVKD. V lost 2 bases to trimming and J lost 8 bases; unmatched junction nucleotides: 11. The CDR3 DNA sequence: TGTGCCATCAGTGAGCCTGTCACGGGAGGGAGAGATGAGCAGTTCTTC. As protein: CAISEPVTGGRDEQFF.

In its sample, this clone was seen a few times. V usage is TRBV13 and J usage is TRBJ2-2; TRBD1 is a possible D gene (5 bases). The CDR3 covers 14 residues. Germline values: CDR1 PRHDT, CDR2 FYEKMQ (reference sequence). V lost 0 bases to trimming and J lost 5 bases, with 7 bases between them. The CDR3, as DNA: TGTGCCAGCAGCTTAGGCGCAGGGACCGGGGAGCTGTTTTTT. It encodes CASSLGAGTGELFF. Full variable domain (outside the CDR3, taken from reference TRBV13 and TRBJ2-2): AAGVIQSPRHLIKEKRETATLKCYPIPRHDTVYWYQQGPGQDPQFLISFYEKMQSDKGSIPDRFSAQQFSDYHSELNMSSLELGDSALYFCASSLGAGTGELFFGEGSRLTVL.

This sequence joins TRBV18 and TRBJ2-3; D remains ambiguous. The CDR3 has 10 amino acids. Trimming stripped 4 bases from V and 5 bases from J, with 1 base between. CDR1 KGHSH and CDR2 LQKENI come from the germline V gene. This chain's CDR3 is CASSQDTQYF. The CDR3 nucleotides are TGTGCCAGCTCACAAGATACGCAGTATTTT.

The chain uses TRBV11-2 and TRBJ1-1, with D hard to call. Germline V gives CDR1 SGHAT, CDR2 FQNNGV. V shed 5 bases and J shed 11 bases, with 12 bases lying between them. The CDR3 has 11 residues. The CDR3 DNA reads as TGTGCCAGCAGCCTAGGGCCCGATGCTTTCTTT. Translated, it gives CASSLGPDAFF.